The 9 T cell receptor beta chains given below trace back to one sample, sequenced in a study of blood T cells in healthy people across ages. Through a sample-barcoded 5' primer and a J-beta primer mix, a second PCR was run for about 6 to 12 cycles. MiXCR, applied by TCRdb to the 5' RACE reads, yields one record per CDR3 protein. Of some 1,000,000 distinct CDR3 sequences in the sample, almost 25% were seen once. These data were likewise used in another study, on T cells of mothers and their children.

Sequenced material: blood. Source of these receptors: a girl aged 2 to 9 in good health.

This clonotype has only a few counts. The chain carries TRBV14 and TRBJ1-4, with TRBD1 as a possible D gene (5 bases). This CDR3 has 15 residues. The V end lost 4 bases, the J end lost 0 bases, and 9 bases lay between the germline ends. Germline-derived CDR1 and CDR2 are SGHDN and FVKESK. The CDR3 spells CASSPRQSTNEKLFF. Here the CDR3 DNA reads TGTGCCAGCAGCCCCCGACAGTCAACTAATGAAAAACTGTTTTTT. The full variable domain, with the rest looked up from reference TRBV14 and TRBJ1-4, is EAGVTQFPSHSVIEKGQTVTLRCDPISGHDNLYWYRRVMGKEIKFLLHFVKESKQDESGMPNNRFLAERTGGTYSTLKVQPAELEDSGVYFCASSPRQSTNEKLFFGSGTQLSVL.

The V call is TRBV7-9, the J call TRBJ2-3, with D perhaps given as TRBD1 or TRBD2 (5 bases each). Trimming pared 6 bases from V and 0 bases from J, leaving 13 bases between. The CDR3 spans 15 residues. Germline-derived CDR1 and CDR2 are SEHNR and FQNEAQ (reference sequence). CDR3 loop: CASRERGVSTDTQYF. CDR3 in DNA: TGTGCCAGCAGGGAACGAGGGGTTAGCACAGATACGCAGTATTTT.

This clonotype has more than one count but fewer than ten. The chain couples TRBV5-6 to TRBJ2-5, with 12 bases identical to TRBD2. Per germline, CDR1 SGHDT and CDR2 YYEEEE. The CDR3 is 18 amino acids. V dropped 2 bases and J dropped 3; count of bases not matched to a gene: 11. The CDR3 spells CASSFWTSGAFGEETQYF. DNA of the CDR3: TGTGCCAGCAGCTTTTGGACTAGCGGGGCCTTCGGAGAAGAGACCCAGTACTTC.

This clonotype was counted only a few times. The chain joins TRBV20-1 to TRBJ2-1; 13 bases map to TRBD2. CDR3 size: 14 residues. The V gene's germline CDR1 is DFQATT and CDR2 SNEGSKA (reference sequence). Germline trimming cut 4 bases from V and 7 bases from J; bases unmatched to any gene: 4. The CDR3 DNA follows: TGCAGTGCTACCGGGACTAGCGGGGTTAATGAGCAGTTCTTC. Protein sequence: CSATGTSGVNEQFF.

The V gene is TRBV4-2, the J gene TRBJ1-4; D gene unclear. Trimming removed 0 bases at V and 3 bases at J, with 8 bases between. Germline CDR1 and CDR2: LGHNA and YNFKEQ. This CDR3 is 15 amino acids long. The CDR3 region has the DNA TGTGCCAGCAGCCAAGAAATGGGTTCTAATGAAAAACTGTTTTTT. This sequence encodes CASSQEMGSNEKLFF.

The V call is TRBV21-1, the J call TRBJ2-1; TRBD2 is the table's D call and was not checked against the DNA. TRBV21-1 is marked as a pseudogene. The length of the CDR3 is 14 residues. The CDR3 region is CASSFPGLAPEQFF. The CDR3, as DNA: TGTGCCAGCAGCTTTCCGGGACTAGCGCCTGAGCAGTTCTTC.

This clonotype has more than one count but fewer than ten. The rearrangement uses TRBV20-1 and TRBJ2-5; D is uncertain. Near its end, the DNA agrees better with TRBJ2-7, so the J call may be wrong. Germline V CDR1 and CDR2: DFQATT, SNEGSKA (reference sequence). This CDR3 is built from 14 residues. The DNA for the CDR3 is TGCAGTGCCCTGATCGAAGTTAATCCCTACGAGCAGTACTTC. It codes for CSALIEVNPYEQYF.

This rearrangement joins TRBV20-1 to TRBJ1-6, with 8 bases identical to TRBD1. This CDR3 comprises 13 residues. V trimming: 4 bases; J trimming: 10 bases; junction bases outside the gene matches: 6. The germline V gene encodes CDR1 DFQATT and CDR2 SNEGSKA (reference sequence). The CDR3 spells CSAKTGEGSPLHF. Written as DNA, the CDR3 is TGCAGTGCTAAGACAGGGGAAGGGTCACCCCTCCACTTT.

The J gene is TRBJ1-2, the V gene TRBV20-1; 10 nucleotides align to TRBD1. Germline assignment: CDR1 DFQATT and CDR2 SNEGSKA (reference sequence). The trim removed 8 bases at V and 2 bases at J, leaving 17 bases unmatched. There are 17 residues in the CDR3. Here the CDR3 DNA reads TGCAGTTCTAAAACTAAATCTCCGGGACAGGGGAACTATGGCTACACCTTC. Translated: CSSKTKSPGQGNYGYTF.